The rows below give T cell receptor beta chains drawn from one sample of a study of CD8+ T cells in alopecia areata. TCRdb keeps only in-frame clones here, not all; method: immunoSEQ multiplex PCR. The sample has around 200,000 clones, roughly 64% seen once. The material sequenced was CD8+ T cells sorted from blood, taken at week 24, from a patient treated with tofacitinib. These receptors originate from a human donor with alopecia areata. Both conserved end residues are part of each CDR3. Fields, in order: V gene, clone size, D gene, J gene, CDR3 protein, CDR3 DNA. A D gene is named only where the DNA matches it firmly. Clone size is not always given. Where it is, it says once, few, many or a class for expanded clones.

v_call: TRBV7-9
clone_size: once
d_call: -
j_call: TRBJ2-7
cdr3_aa: CASSQDRGADYEQYF
cdr3_nt: TGTGCCAGCAGCCAAGATAGGGGTGCTGACTACGAGCAGTACTTC

v_call: TRBV13
clone_size: -
d_call: -
j_call: TRBJ2-1
cdr3_aa: CASSLQHLPPVSYNEQFF
cdr3_nt: TGTGCCAGCAGCTTACAGCATTTACCCCCGGTCTCCTACAATGAGCAGTTCTTC

v_call: TRBV27
clone_size: -
d_call: -
j_call: TRBJ1-1
cdr3_aa: CASSIQARGEAFF
cdr3_nt: TGTGCCAGCAGTATACAGGCCCGGGGGGAAGCTTTCTTT

v_call: TRBV4-2
clone_size: -
d_call: -
j_call: TRBJ2-7
cdr3_aa: CASSRIEGYEQYF
cdr3_nt: TGTGCCAGCAGCCGAATTGAAGGGTACGAGCAGTACTTC

v_call: TRBV27
clone_size: -
d_call: -
j_call: TRBJ1-2
cdr3_aa: CASSLRGVYGYTF
cdr3_nt: TGTGCCAGCAGTTTAAGGGGAGTCTATGGCTACACCTTC

v_call: TRBV30
clone_size: -
d_call: -
j_call: TRBJ1-6
cdr3_aa: CAWSESQVKYYSPLRF
cdr3_nt: TGTGCCTGGAGTGAGTCCCAGGTCAAGTATTATTCACCCCTCCGCTTT

v_call: TRBV27
clone_size: -
d_call: -
j_call: TRBJ2-5
cdr3_aa: CASRINRDRQETQYF
cdr3_nt: TGTGCCAGCAGGATAAACAGGGACCGGCAAGAGACCCAGTACTTC

v_call: TRBV4-1
clone_size: -
d_call: -
j_call: TRBJ2-5
cdr3_aa: CASSQEDPGETQYF
cdr3_nt: TGCGCCAGCAGCCAAGAAGACCCGGGGGAGACCCAGTACTTC

v_call: TRBV27
clone_size: -
d_call: -
j_call: TRBJ1-2
cdr3_aa: CASSLSRGGIGNYGYTF
cdr3_nt: TGTGCCAGCAGTTTATCGAGAGGGGGGATAGGAAACTATGGCTACACCTTC

v_call: TRBV30
clone_size: many
d_call: -
j_call: TRBJ1-1
cdr3_aa: CAWGRNTEAFF
cdr3_nt: TGTGCCTGGGGTAGGAACACTGAAGCTTTCTTT

v_call: TRBV7-9
clone_size: -
d_call: -
j_call: TRBJ2-1
cdr3_aa: CASSFGSESEQFF
cdr3_nt: TGTGCCAGCAGCTTTGGTAGTGAAAGTGAGCAGTTCTTC

v_call: TRBV7-9
clone_size: -
d_call: -
j_call: TRBJ2-7
cdr3_aa: CASSLPGIASYEQYF
cdr3_nt: TGTGCCAGCAGCTTACCTGGGATTGCGTCCTACGAGCAGTACTTC

v_call: TRBV25-1
clone_size: -
d_call: -
j_call: TRBJ2-1
cdr3_aa: CASRGTGVTSSYNEQFF
cdr3_nt: TGTGCCAGCAGAGGGACGGGGGTTACGAGCTCCTACAATGAGCAGTTCTTC

v_call: TRBV30
clone_size: -
d_call: -
j_call: TRBJ1-1
cdr3_aa: CAWSVGGSAAAFF
cdr3_nt: TGTGCCTGGAGTGTAGGGGGGAGCGCCGCGGCTTTCTTT

v_call: TRBV5-1
clone_size: -
d_call: -
j_call: TRBJ1-2
cdr3_aa: CASSLGQDGPLGYTF
cdr3_nt: TGCGCCAGCAGCTTGGGACAGGACGGTCCTCTCGGCTACACCTTC

v_call: TRBV18
clone_size: -
d_call: -
j_call: TRBJ2-3
cdr3_aa: CASSRTLGTDTQYF
cdr3_nt: TGTGCCAGCTCACGGACTCTCGGGACAGATACGCAGTATTTT

v_call: TRBV7-9
clone_size: -
d_call: -
j_call: TRBJ2-3
cdr3_aa: CASSSGGGDTQYF
cdr3_nt: TGTGCCAGCAGCTCCGGGGGTGGGGATACGCAGTATTTT

v_call: TRBV27
clone_size: few
d_call: -
j_call: TRBJ1-2
cdr3_aa: CASSAGSGYTF
cdr3_nt: TGTGCCAGCAGCGCAGGGTCTGGCTACACCTTC

v_call: TRBV19
clone_size: few
d_call: TRBD1
j_call: TRBJ1-1
cdr3_aa: CASSLSKGAPGTEAFF
cdr3_nt: TGTGCCAGTAGTTTGTCGAAGGGGGCGCCGGGCACTGAAGCTTTCTTT

v_call: TRBV27
clone_size: -
d_call: -
j_call: TRBJ2-3
cdr3_aa: CASRTTSTDTQYF
cdr3_nt: TGTGCCAGCCGAACGACTAGCACAGATACGCAGTATTTT

v_call: TRBV15
clone_size: -
d_call: -
j_call: TRBJ2-3
cdr3_aa: CATNGGVTDTQYF
cdr3_nt: TGTGCCACCAACGGGGGCGTAACAGATACGCAGTATTTT

v_call: TRBV13
clone_size: -
d_call: TRBD2
j_call: TRBJ2-3
cdr3_aa: CASSSGLVRTDTQYF
cdr3_nt: TGTGCCAGCAGCTCGGGACTAGTTCGCACAGATACGCAGTATTTT

v_call: TRBV27
clone_size: -
d_call: -
j_call: TRBJ2-2
cdr3_aa: CASSYSGELFF
cdr3_nt: TGTGCCAGCAGCTACAGCGGGGAGCTGTTTTTT

v_call: TRBV29-1
clone_size: -
d_call: -
j_call: TRBJ2-3
cdr3_aa: CSVHGTEGTDTQYF
cdr3_nt: TGCAGCGTACACGGGACGGAAGGAACAGATACGCAGTATTTT

v_call: TRBV5-6
clone_size: once
d_call: -
j_call: TRBJ1-1
cdr3_aa: CASSLGGRAFF
cdr3_nt: TGTGCCAGCAGCTTGGGTGGCCGAGCTTTCTTT

v_call: TRBV7-2
clone_size: few
d_call: -
j_call: TRBJ2-1
cdr3_aa: CASSTTGTNEQFF
cdr3_nt: TGTGCCAGCAGCACAACCGGGACTAATGAGCAGTTCTTC

v_call: TRBV5-1
clone_size: few
d_call: -
j_call: TRBJ1-1
cdr3_aa: CASSTAGLSAEAFF
cdr3_nt: TGCGCCAGCAGCACCGCAGGGTTGTCGGCTGAAGCTTTCTTT

v_call: TRBV2
clone_size: -
d_call: TRBD1
j_call: TRBJ2-2
cdr3_aa: CASKGQGADTGELFF
cdr3_nt: TGTGCCAGCAAAGGACAGGGGGCCGACACCGGGGAGCTGTTTTTT

v_call: TRBV6-6
clone_size: -
d_call: -
j_call: TRBJ2-5
cdr3_aa: CASSYGETQYF
cdr3_nt: TGTGCCAGCAGTTACGGGGAGACCCAGTACTTC

v_call: TRBV6-5
clone_size: -
d_call: -
j_call: TRBJ1-3
cdr3_aa: CASSYSTRGSGNTIYF
cdr3_nt: TGTGCCAGCAGTTACTCGACCCGGGGCTCTGGAAACACCATATATTTT

v_call: TRBV4-1
clone_size: -
d_call: TRBD1
j_call: TRBJ1-6
cdr3_aa: CASSLGQGLLNNSPLHF
cdr3_nt: TGCGCCAGCAGCCTTGGACAGGGGCTATTGAATAATTCACCCCTCCACTTT

v_call: TRBV6-5
clone_size: -
d_call: TRBD2
j_call: TRBJ2-1
cdr3_aa: CASSLLSGGADEQFF
cdr3_nt: TGTGCCAGCAGTCTCCTTAGCGGGGGGGCTGATGAGCAGTTCTTC

v_call: TRBV27
clone_size: once
d_call: TRBD2
j_call: TRBJ2-1
cdr3_aa: CASSLGLAGEQFF
cdr3_nt: TGTGCCAGCAGTTTAGGACTAGCGGGGGAGCAGTTCTTC

v_call: TRBV30
clone_size: few
d_call: TRBD1
j_call: TRBJ2-7
cdr3_aa: CASGTDPLYEQYF
cdr3_nt: TGTGCCAGTGGGACAGATCCTCTCTACGAGCAGTACTTC

v_call: TRBV7-8
clone_size: -
d_call: -
j_call: TRBJ2-3
cdr3_aa: CASSLGAGNTDTQYF
cdr3_nt: TGTGCCAGCAGCTTAGGCGCCGGGAACACAGATACGCAGTATTTT

v_call: TRBV15
clone_size: few
d_call: TRBD1
j_call: TRBJ2-4
cdr3_aa: CATSRGTGYEF
cdr3_nt: TGTGCCACCAGCCGCGGGACAGGGTACGAGTTC

v_call: TRBV2
clone_size: few
d_call: -
j_call: TRBJ2-3
cdr3_aa: CASSAFSTDTQYF
cdr3_nt: TGTGCCAGCAGTGCTTTTTCCACAGATACGCAGTATTTT

v_call: TRBV27
clone_size: -
d_call: TRBD1
j_call: TRBJ2-7
cdr3_aa: CASSFGTGGYEQYF
cdr3_nt: TGTGCCAGCAGTTTTGGGACAGGGGGTTACGAGCAGTACTTC

v_call: TRBV5-6
clone_size: -
d_call: -
j_call: TRBJ1-5
cdr3_aa: CASNAGGGNQPQHF
cdr3_nt: TGTGCCAGCAACGCGGGGGGAGGCAATCAGCCCCAGCATTTT

v_call: TRBV4-1
clone_size: -
d_call: -
j_call: TRBJ2-3
cdr3_aa: CASSPMRADTQYF
cdr3_nt: TGCGCCAGCAGCCCTATGAGGGCAGATACGCAGTATTTT

v_call: TRBV7-9
clone_size: few
d_call: -
j_call: TRBJ2-7
cdr3_aa: CASSQGLKPSYEQYF
cdr3_nt: TGTGCCAGCAGCCAGGGACTTAAGCCCTCCTACGAGCAGTACTTC